This T cell receptor (beta chain) was identified during a study of cytomegalovirus exposure and HLA in healthy donors. The study ran its PCR with 60 Vbeta and 13 Jbeta primers. TCRdb's copy holds only in-frame clones and misses some; the assay was immunoSEQ multiplex PCR. The sample lists 110,000 to 150,000 clones; over 60% were seen once. The TCR sequence derives from a woman aged 45-65 years in good health and CMV-seronegative. The source material was PBMCs.

The CDR3 is CASSQSGGADTQYF. The CDR3 coding sequence is TGTGCCAGCAGCCAGAGTGGGGGCGCAGATACGCAGTATTTT. The chain links TRBV5-5 to TRBJ2-3; tentatively, D is TRBD1 (6 bases). The CDR3 is made up of 14 amino acids. The ends were cut back, 4 bases at V and 4 bases at J, with 13 bases in the middle. Germline V lookup: CDR1 SGHKS, CDR2 YYEKEE (reference sequence).